The TCR beta chain described here comes from a study of identifying expanded T cells in peripheral blood. The table came from immunoSEQ multiplex PCR; TCRdb's copy has only in-frame clones and leaves some out. Of just over 90,000 clones in the sample, around nine tenths were seen once. A remark on this clone: What it recognizes is unknown.

Study-wide results and caveats: Variance in clone template counts between roughly two-week samples significantly increased with total template count across all healthy donors.

CDR3 length equals 13 residues. Per the germline V gene, CDR1 is MDHEN and CDR2 is SYDVKM. Trimming took 7 bases from V and 4 from J; bases not matched to a gene: 5. The receptor comes from a person aged 18-70 years in good health. The rearrangement links TRBV28 to TRBJ1-1; 8 nucleotides align to TRBD1. The sample was blood. The DNA of the CDR3 is TGTGCCAGCACAGGACAGGGAGGCACTGAAGCTTTCTTT. Translation gives CASTGQGGTEAFF. Full variable domain (missing parts from reference TRBV28 and TRBJ1-1): DVKVTQSSRYLVKRTGEKVFLECVQDMDHENMFWYRQDPGLGLRLIYFSYDVKMKEKGDIPEGYSVSREKKERFSLILESASTNQTSMYLCASTGQGGTEAFFGQGTRLTVV.